These 16 T cell receptor beta chains originate from one sample sequenced in a study of CD8 T cell repertoires and HIV-1 epitope variants. Method: immunoSEQ multiplex PCR; TCRdb's copy keeps in-frame clones and lacks some. The data hold about 90,000 clones, with roughly 81% observed a single time. The sample taken for sequencing was uncultured baseline CD8+ T cells from peripheral blood mononuclear cells (PBMCs). These receptors were obtained from a male donor with HIV.

This clone has a handful of counts. This chain links TRBV6-1 with TRBJ1-2; TRBD1 matches at 10 bases. Germline CDR1 and CDR2: MNHNS and SASEGT. The CDR3 totals 13 residues. The junction had 4 bases not matched to a gene; V was cut back by 6 bases and J by 6 bases. CDR3 DNA: TGTGCCAGCAGCCGGGACAGGGGCCATGGCTACACCTTC. Translating it yields CASSRDRGHGYTF.

This clone was counted between two and nine times. This chain uses TRBV5-1 with TRBJ2-4, with 8 bases that match TRBD2. The CDR3 runs to 14 residues. J was trimmed by 8 bases and V by 3 bases; bases with no gene match: 7. Germline CDR1 is SGHRS and CDR2 is YFSETQ. CDR3 residues: CASSYSGGRDIQYF. CDR3 bases: TGCGCCAGCAGCTACTCGGGGGGGCGAGACATTCAGTACTTC. Looking up the rest from reference TRBV5-1 and TRBJ2-4 gives the full variable domain: KAGVTQTPRYLIKTRGQQVTLSCSPISGHRSVSWYQQTPGQGLQFLFEYFSETQRNKGNFPGRFSGRQFSNSRSEMNVSTLELGDSALYLCASSYSGGRDIQYFGAGTRLSVL.

The J gene is TRBJ2-1, the V gene TRBV5-1, with TRBD2 matching over 9 bases. The V segment lost 4 bases and the J segment 9 bases; nucleotides outside the gene matches: 11. The CDR3 contains 15 residues. Germline V gives CDR1 SGHRS, CDR2 YFSETQ. The CDR3 spells CASSPVSGRNGEQFF. CDR3 DNA: TGCGCCAGCAGCCCCGTTAGCGGGAGAAATGGTGAGCAGTTCTTC.

The chain links TRBV20-1 to TRBJ2-7; 7 bases map to TRBD2. The germline V gene encodes CDR1 DFQATT and CDR2 SNEGSKA (reference sequence). This CDR3 is 11 amino acids long. The CDR3 nucleotides are TGCAGGGGGGGGGATTCCACGGAGCAGTACTTC. Its translation is CRGGDSTEQYF.

The rearrangement uses TRBV5-1 and TRBJ2-2; D gene uncertain. Per germline, CDR1 SGHRS and CDR2 YFSETQ. This CDR3 is built from 14 residues. Trimming removed 0 bases from V and 4 bases from J, with 7 bases in between. Here the CDR3 DNA reads TGCGCCAGCAGCTTGGCCTCACTCACCGGGGAGCTGTTTTTT. Translation gives CASSLASLTGELFF.

V usage is TRBV28 and J usage is TRBJ1-4; perhaps TRBD1 as D (5 bases). V was trimmed by 5 bases and J by 14 bases, leaving 18 bases between them. The CDR3 totals 13 residues. Germline V lookup: CDR1 MDHEN, CDR2 SYDVKM. The CDR3 DNA reads as TGTGCCAGCAGTCCGGGGGTAGGGGAGGTGCTGTTTTTT. This gives the protein CASSPGVGEVLFF. Full variable domain (rest looked up from reference TRBV28 and TRBJ1-4): DVKVTQSSRYLVKRTGEKVFLECVQDMDHENMFWYRQDPGLGLRLIYFSYDVKMKEKGDIPEGYSVSREKKERFSLILESASTNQTSMYLCASSPGVGEVLFFGSGTQLSVL.

The chain has TRBV11-3 and TRBJ2-2; 7 nucleotides align to TRBD2. This CDR3 is built from 16 residues. Per the germline V gene, CDR1 is SGHNT and CDR2 is YENEEA. The V gene end was trimmed by 3 bases and the J gene end by 2 bases; junction bases not matched to a gene: 6. In nucleotides, the CDR3 is TGTGCCAGCAGCTTCGTGGTAGCGGGTAACACCGGGGAGCTGTTTTTT. Amino acid sequence: CASSFVVAGNTGELFF. Drawing the rest from reference TRBV11-3 and TRBJ2-2, the complete variable domain is EAGVVQSPRYKIIEKKQPVAFWCNPISGHNTLYWYLQNLGQGPELLIRYENEEAVDDSQLPKDRFSAERLKGVDSTLKIQPAELGDSAVYLCASSFVVAGNTGELFFGEGSRLTVL.

This chain uses TRBV19 with TRBJ1-2; D is undetermined. Germline assignment: CDR1 LNHDA and CDR2 SQIVND (reference sequence). CDR3 length: 14 residues. The germline V and J ends were trimmed by 7 bases and 2 bases, with 14 bases remaining between them. The CDR3, as DNA: TGTGCCAGTACCCGCCGGGGTTCGAACTATGGCTACACCTTC. Amino acid sequence: CASTRRGSNYGYTF.

The chain has TRBV2 and TRBJ1-1; TRBD1 aligns across 7 bases. Trimming removed 1 base from V and 1 base from J; junction bases left unmatched: 6. Germline V lookup: CDR1 SNHLY, CDR2 FYNNEI. CDR3 length: 16 residues. CDR3 region: CASSEDLGTANTEAFF. Here the CDR3 DNA reads TGTGCCAGCAGTGAAGATCTGGGGACAGCGAACACTGAAGCTTTCTTT.

This clone was detected many times. The V and J genes are TRBV5-1 and TRBJ2-3, with D possibly TRBD2 on 5 matching bases. The CDR3 covers 14 residues. Germline V gene data show CDR1 as SGHRS and CDR2 as YFSETQ. Trimming removed 4 bases from V and 6 bases from J, with 15 bases in between. CDR3 sequence (DNA): TGCGCCAGCAGCCCCGGGGTCTCTGGGGATACGCAGTATTTT. It codes for CASSPGVSGDTQYF.

The sample holds a few counts of this clone. The rearrangement joins TRBV7-2 to TRBJ1-6, with TRBD1 matching over 9 bases. The length of the CDR3 is 16 residues. V shed 6 bases and J 10 bases; nucleotides not matched to a gene: 13. Germline V CDR1 and CDR2: SGHTA, FQGNSA. The CDR3 region has the DNA TGTGCCAGCAGAGAACACCTGGGACAGGGCGTCTCACCCCTCCACTTT. It encodes CASREHLGQGVSPLHF.

This clone was found once. This rearrangement joins TRBV7-9 to TRBJ2-4, with D unclear. The CDR3 has 13 residues. Germline V CDR1 and CDR2: SEHNR, FQNEAQ (reference sequence). The germline V and J ends were trimmed by 1 base and 6 bases, with 7 bases remaining between them. As DNA, the CDR3 is TGTGCCAGCAGCTTAGTAGGGTCAAACATTCAGTACTTC. Its translation is CASSLVGSNIQYF.

This clone has a handful of counts. The chain uses TRBV5-4 and TRBJ2-5, with TRBD1 matching over 8 bases. Germline V gene sequence: CDR1 SGHNT, CDR2 YYREEE (reference sequence). The CDR3 is 13 residues long. V was pared by 4 bases and J by 5 bases, with 4 bases of the junction left unmatched. This CDR3 is CASSPRTGETQYF. The CDR3 coding sequence is TGTGCCAGCAGCCCCCGGACAGGGGAGACCCAGTACTTC. The full variable domain, in which reference TRBV5-4 and TRBJ2-5 provide the parts outside the CDR3, is ETGVTQSPTHLIKTRGQQVTLRCSSQSGHNTVSWYQQALGQGPQFIFQYYREEENGRGNFPPRFSGLQFPNYSSELNVNALELDDSALYLCASSPRTGETQYFGPGTRLLVL.

CDR3 coding DNA: TGTGCCAGCCTCCGAGAGGCAGGGAATAACTATGGCTACACCTTC. It encodes CASLREAGNNYGYTF. The V and J genes are TRBV19 and TRBJ1-2; D is perhaps TRBD1 (5 bases). V lost 9 bases and J lost 1, with 18 bases in between. The length of the CDR3 is 15 residues. Germline assignment: CDR1 LNHDA and CDR2 SQIVND (reference sequence).

The sample holds a few counts of this clone. The V call is TRBV28, the J call TRBJ2-1; 7 bases match TRBD2. The V and J ends lost 4 bases and 7 bases, in that order; junction bases with no gene match: 22. The germline V gene encodes CDR1 MDHEN and CDR2 SYDVKM. The CDR3 has 19 amino acids. The CDR3 sequence is CASSSPLVREGRAGNEQFF. The CDR3 bases are TGTGCCAGCAGTTCCCCCTTGGTTCGTGAGGGCAGAGCGGGGAATGAGCAGTTCTTC.

CDR3 region: CASSPSGTPSYEQYF. In nucleotides, the CDR3 is TGTGCCAGCAGTCCTTCCGGGACACCATCCTACGAGCAGTACTTC. This chain uses TRBV6-6 with TRBJ2-7; maybe TRBD1 (6 bases). This CDR3 has 15 amino acids. CDR1 and CDR2 from the germline V gene are MNHNY and SVGAGI (reference sequence). Trimming pared 5 bases from V and 1 base from J, leaving 15 bases between.